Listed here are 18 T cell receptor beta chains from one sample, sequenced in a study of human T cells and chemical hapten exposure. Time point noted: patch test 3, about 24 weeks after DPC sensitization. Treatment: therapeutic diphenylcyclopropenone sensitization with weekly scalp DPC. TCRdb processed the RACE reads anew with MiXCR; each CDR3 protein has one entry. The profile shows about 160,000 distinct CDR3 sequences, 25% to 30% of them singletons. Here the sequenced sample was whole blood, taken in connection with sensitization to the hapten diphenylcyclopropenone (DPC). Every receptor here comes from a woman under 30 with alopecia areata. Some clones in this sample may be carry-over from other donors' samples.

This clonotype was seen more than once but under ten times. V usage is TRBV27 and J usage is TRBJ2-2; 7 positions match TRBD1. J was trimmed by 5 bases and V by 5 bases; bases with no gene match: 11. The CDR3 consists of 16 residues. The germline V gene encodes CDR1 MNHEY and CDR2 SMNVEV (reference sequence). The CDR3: CASSILTTGQTGELFF. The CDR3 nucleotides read TGTGCCAGCAGTATTCTGACGACAGGGCAAACCGGGGAGCTGTTTTTT.

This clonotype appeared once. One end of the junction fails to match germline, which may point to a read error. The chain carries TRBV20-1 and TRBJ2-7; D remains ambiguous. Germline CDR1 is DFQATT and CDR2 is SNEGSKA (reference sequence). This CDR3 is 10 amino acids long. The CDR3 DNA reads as TGCTGTGCCCCCTCCTACGAGCAGTACTTC. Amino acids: CCAPSYEQYF.

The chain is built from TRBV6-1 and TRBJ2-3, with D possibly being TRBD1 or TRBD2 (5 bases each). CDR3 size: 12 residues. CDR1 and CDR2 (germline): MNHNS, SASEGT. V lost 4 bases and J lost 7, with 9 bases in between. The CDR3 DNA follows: TGTGCCAGCAGTGGGGGGTCAAATACGCAGTATTTT. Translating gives CASSGGSNTQYF.

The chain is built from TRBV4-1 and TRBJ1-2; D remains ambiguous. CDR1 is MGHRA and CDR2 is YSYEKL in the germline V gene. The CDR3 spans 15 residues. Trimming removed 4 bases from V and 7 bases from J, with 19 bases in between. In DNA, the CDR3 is TGCGCCAGCAGCCCCCCAACACCGAGGCTTGGTGGCTACACCTTC. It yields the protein CASSPPTPRLGGYTF.

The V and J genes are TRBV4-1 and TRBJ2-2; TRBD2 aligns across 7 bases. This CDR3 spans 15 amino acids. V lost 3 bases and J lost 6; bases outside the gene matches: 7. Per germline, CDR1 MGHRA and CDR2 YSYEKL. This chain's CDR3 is CASSQADGGAGELFF. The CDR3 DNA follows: TGCGCCAGCAGCCAGGCCGATGGGGGGGCCGGGGAGCTGTTTTTT.

The DNA for the CDR3 is TGCAGCGGACTAACCGGGTTCTCCTACGAGCAGTACTTC. Translated: CSGLTGFSYEQYF. The genes are TRBV20-1 and TRBJ2-7; D may be TRBD2 (6 bases). Germline V lookup: CDR1 DFQATT, CDR2 SNEGSKA (reference sequence). The CDR3 extends over 13 amino acids.

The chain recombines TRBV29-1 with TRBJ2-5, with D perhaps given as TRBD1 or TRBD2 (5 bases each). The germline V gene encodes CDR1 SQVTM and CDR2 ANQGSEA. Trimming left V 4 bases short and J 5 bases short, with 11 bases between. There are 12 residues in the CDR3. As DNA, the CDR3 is TGCAGCGTTGTAGAGGGGCGGGAGACCCAGTACTTC. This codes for CSVVEGRETQYF. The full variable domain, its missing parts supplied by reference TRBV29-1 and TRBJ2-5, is SAVISQKPSRDICQRGTSLTIQCQVDSQVTMMFWYRQQPGQSLTLIATANQGSEATYESGFVIDKFPISRPNLTFSTLTVSNMSPEDSSIYLCSVVEGRETQYFGPGTRLLVL.

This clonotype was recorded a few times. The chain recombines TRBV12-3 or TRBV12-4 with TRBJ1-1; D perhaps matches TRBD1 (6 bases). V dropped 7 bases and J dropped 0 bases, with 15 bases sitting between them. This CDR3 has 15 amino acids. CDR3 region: CASIPSGTLNTEAFF. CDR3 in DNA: TGTGCCAGCATCCCCTCCGGGACACTGAACACTGAAGCTTTCTTT.

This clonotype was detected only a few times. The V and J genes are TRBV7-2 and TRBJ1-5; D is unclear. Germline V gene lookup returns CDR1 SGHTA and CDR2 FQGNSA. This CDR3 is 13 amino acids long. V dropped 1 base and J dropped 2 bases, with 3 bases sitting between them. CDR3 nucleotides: TGTGCCAGCAGCTTAGACCGCAATCAGCCCCAGCATTTT. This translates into CASSLDRNQPQHF.

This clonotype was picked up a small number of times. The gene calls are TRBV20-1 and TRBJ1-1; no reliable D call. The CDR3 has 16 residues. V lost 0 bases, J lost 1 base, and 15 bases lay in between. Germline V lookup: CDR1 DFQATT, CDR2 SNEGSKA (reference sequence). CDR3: CSARDGMKPKNTEAFF. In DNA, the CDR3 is TGCAGTGCTAGAGATGGGATGAAACCGAAGAACACTGAAGCTTTCTTT.

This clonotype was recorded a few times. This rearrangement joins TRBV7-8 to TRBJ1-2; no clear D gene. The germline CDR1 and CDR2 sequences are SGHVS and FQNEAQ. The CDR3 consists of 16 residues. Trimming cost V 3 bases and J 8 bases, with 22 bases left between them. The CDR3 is CASSFSPGDGKNGYTF. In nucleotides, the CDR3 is TGTGCCAGCAGCTTCAGCCCGGGAGACGGGAAAAACGGCTACACCTTC.

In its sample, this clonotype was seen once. CDR3 sequence reads: CSAREGGYEQYF. CDR3 nucleotide sequence: TGCAGTGCTAGAGAGGGCGGGTACGAGCAGTACTTC. The chain joins TRBV20-1 to TRBJ2-7; D possibly corresponds to TRBD2 (5 bases). V was trimmed by 0 bases and J by 4 bases, leaving 7 bases between them. This CDR3 is 12 amino acids long. Germline V gives CDR1 DFQATT, CDR2 SNEGSKA (reference sequence).

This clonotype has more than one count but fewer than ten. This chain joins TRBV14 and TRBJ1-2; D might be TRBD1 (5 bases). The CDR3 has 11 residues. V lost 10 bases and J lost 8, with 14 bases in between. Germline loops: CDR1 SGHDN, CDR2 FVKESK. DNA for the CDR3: TGTGCCATTACCCGGGGCAGGGGCTACACCTTC. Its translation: CAITRGRGYTF.

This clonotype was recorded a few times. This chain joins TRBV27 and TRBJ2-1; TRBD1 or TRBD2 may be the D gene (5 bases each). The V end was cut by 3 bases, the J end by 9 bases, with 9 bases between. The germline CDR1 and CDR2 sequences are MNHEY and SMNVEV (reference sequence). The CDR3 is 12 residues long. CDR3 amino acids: CASSFEGREQFF. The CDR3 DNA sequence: TGTGCCAGCAGTTTCGAGGGACGTGAGCAGTTCTTC.

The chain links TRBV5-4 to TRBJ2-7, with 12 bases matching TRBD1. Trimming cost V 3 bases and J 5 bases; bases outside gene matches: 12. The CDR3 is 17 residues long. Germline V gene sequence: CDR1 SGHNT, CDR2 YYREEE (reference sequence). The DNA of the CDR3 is TGTGCCAGCAGCTCAAGAACCGGGACAGGGGGCTTCGACGAGCAGTACTTC. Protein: CASSSRTGTGGFDEQYF.

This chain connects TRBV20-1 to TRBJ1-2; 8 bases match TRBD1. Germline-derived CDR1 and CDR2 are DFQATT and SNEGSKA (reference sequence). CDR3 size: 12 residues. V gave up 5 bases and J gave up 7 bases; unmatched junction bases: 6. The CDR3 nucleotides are TGCAGTGCTGCTCAGGGGGCCGTTGGCTACACCTTC. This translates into CSAAQGAVGYTF.

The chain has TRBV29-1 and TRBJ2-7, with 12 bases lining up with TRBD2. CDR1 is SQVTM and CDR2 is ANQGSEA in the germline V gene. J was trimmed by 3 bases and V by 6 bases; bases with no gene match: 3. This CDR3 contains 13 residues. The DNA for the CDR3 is TGCAGCGTCGGGACTAGCGGGTTCTACGAGCAGTACTTC. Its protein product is CSVGTSGFYEQYF.

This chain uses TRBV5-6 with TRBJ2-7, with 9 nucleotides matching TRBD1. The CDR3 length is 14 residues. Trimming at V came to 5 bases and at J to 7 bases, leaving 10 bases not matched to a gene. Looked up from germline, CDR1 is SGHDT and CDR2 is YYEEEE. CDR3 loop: CASRRTGQGIEQYF. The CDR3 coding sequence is TGTGCCAGCAGGCGTACGGGACAGGGAATTGAGCAGTACTTC.